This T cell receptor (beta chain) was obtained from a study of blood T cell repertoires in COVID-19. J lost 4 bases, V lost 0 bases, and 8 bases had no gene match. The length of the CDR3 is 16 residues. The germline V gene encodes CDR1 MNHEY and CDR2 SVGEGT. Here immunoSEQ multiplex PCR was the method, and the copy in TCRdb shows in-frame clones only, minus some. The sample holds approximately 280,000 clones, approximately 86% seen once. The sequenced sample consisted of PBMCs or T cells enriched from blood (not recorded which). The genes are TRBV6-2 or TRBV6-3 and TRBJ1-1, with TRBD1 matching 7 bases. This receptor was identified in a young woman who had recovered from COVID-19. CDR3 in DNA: TGTGCCAGCAGTTACTCGAGAGGGGGCCGTGCCACTGAAGCTTTCTTT. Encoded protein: CASSYSRGGRATEAFF.